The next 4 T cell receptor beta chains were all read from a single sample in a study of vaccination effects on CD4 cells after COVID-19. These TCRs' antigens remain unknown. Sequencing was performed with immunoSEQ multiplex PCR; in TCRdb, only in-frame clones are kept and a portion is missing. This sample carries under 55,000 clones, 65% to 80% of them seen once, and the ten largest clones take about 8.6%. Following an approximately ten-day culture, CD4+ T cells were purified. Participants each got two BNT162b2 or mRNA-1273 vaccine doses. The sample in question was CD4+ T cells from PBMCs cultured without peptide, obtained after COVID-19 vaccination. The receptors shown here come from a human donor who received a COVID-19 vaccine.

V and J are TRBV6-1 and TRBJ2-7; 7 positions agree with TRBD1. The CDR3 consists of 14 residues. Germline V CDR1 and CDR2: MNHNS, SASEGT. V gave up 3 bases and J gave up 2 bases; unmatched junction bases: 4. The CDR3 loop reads CASSDRQGAYEQYF. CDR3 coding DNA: TGTGCCAGCAGTGATCGCCAGGGGGCCTACGAGCAGTACTTC.

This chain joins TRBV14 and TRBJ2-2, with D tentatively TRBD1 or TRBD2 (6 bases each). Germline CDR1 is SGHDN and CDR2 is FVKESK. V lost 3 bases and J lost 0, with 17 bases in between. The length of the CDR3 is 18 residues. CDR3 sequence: CASSHWGAATTNTGELFF. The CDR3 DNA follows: TGTGCCAGCAGCCATTGGGGGGCAGCTACTACGAACACCGGGGAGCTGTTTTTT.

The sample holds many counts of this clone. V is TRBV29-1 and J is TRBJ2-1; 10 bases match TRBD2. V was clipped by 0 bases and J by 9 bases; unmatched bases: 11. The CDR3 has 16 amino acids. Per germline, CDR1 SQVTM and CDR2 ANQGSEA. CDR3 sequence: CSVEDRASGSQGEQFF. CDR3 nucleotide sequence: TGCAGCGTTGAAGATCGTGCTAGCGGGAGCCAGGGTGAGCAGTTCTTC.

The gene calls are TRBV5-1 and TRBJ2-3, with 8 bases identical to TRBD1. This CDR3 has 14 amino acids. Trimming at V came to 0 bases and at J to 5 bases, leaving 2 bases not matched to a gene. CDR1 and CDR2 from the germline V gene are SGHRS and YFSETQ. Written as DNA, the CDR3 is TGCGCCAGCAGCTTGGCCGGACAGGGAGATACGCAGTATTTT. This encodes CASSLAGQGDTQYF. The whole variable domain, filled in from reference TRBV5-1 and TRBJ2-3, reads KAGVTQTPRYLIKTRGQQVTLSCSPISGHRSVSWYQQTPGQGLQFLFEYFSETQRNKGNFPGRFSGRQFSNSRSEMNVSTLELGDSALYLCASSLAGQGDTQYFGPGTRLTVL.